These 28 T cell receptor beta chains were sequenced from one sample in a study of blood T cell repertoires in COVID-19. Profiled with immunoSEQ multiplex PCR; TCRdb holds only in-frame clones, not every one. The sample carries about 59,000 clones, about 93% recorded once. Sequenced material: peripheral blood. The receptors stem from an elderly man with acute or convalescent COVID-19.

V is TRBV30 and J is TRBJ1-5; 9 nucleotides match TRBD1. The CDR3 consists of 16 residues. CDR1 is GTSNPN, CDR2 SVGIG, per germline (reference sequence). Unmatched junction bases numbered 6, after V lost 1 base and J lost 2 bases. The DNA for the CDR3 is TGTGCCTGGAGTGAACAGGGGGCTTGGGGCAATCAGCCCCAGCATTTT. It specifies CAWSEQGAWGNQPQHF.

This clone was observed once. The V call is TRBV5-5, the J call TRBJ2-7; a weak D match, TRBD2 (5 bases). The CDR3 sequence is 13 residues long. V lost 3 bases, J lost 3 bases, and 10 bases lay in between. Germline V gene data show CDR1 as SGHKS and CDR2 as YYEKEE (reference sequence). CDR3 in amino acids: CASSSGILYEQYF. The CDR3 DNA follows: TGTGCCAGCAGCTCGGGGATCCTCTACGAGCAGTACTTC. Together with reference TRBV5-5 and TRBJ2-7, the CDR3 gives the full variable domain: DAGVTQSPTHLIKTRGQQVTLRCSPISGHKSVSWYQQVLGQGPQFIFQYYEKEERGRGNFPDRFSARQFPNYSSELNVNALLLGDSALYLCASSSGILYEQYFGPGTRLTVT.

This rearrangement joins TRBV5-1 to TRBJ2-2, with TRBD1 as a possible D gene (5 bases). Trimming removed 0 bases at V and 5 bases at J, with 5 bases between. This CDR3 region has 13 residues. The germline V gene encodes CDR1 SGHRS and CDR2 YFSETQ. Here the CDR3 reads CASSLEGTGELFF. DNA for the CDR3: TGCGCCAGCAGCTTGGAGGGGACCGGGGAGCTGTTTTTT. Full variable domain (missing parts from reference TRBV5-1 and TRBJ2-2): KAGVTQTPRYLIKTRGQQVTLSCSPISGHRSVSWYQQTPGQGLQFLFEYFSETQRNKGNFPGRFSGRQFSNSRSEMNVSTLELGDSALYLCASSLEGTGELFFGEGSRLTVL.

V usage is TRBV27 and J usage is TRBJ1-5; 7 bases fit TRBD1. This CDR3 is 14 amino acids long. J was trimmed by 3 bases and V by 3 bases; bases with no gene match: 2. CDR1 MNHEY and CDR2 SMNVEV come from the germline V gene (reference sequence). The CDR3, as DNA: TGTGCCAGCAGTTTTGGGACAGTCAATCAGCCCCAGCATTTT. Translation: CASSFGTVNQPQHF.

The CDR3 loop is CASSQVGDRGRDGYTF. CDR3 nucleotide sequence: TGTGCCAGCAGCCAAGTTGGGGACAGGGGGCGCGATGGCTACACCTTC. The rearrangement links TRBV7-9 to TRBJ1-2; the match to TRBD1 covers 12 bases. The germline gives CDR1 SEHNR, CDR2 FQNEAQ (reference sequence). The ends lost 5 bases at V and 6 bases at J; junction bases unmatched: 10. CDR3 length: 16 amino acids.

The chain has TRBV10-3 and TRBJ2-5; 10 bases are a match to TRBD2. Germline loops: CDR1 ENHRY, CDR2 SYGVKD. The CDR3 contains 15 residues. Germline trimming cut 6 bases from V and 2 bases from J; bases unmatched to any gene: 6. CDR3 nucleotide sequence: TGTGCCATCAGCCGGACTAGCGGAACACAAGAGACCCAGTACTTC. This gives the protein CAISRTSGTQETQYF.

Here the CDR3 DNA reads TGTGCCAGCTCAATATCCCTAGCGGGGGCACTAAGCACAGATACGCAGTATTTT. This translates into CASSISLAGALSTDTQYF. The rearrangement links TRBV18 to TRBJ2-3; TRBD2 aligns across 10 bases. With 5 bases clipped from V and 0 bases from J, the junction kept 11 bases outside the gene matches. Germline V gene lookup returns CDR1 KGHSH and CDR2 LQKENI. This CDR3 contains 18 residues.

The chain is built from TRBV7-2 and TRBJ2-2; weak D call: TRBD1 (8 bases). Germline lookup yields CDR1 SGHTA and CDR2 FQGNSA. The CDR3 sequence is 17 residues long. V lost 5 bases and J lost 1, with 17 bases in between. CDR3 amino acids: CASSLTYRGGNTGELFF. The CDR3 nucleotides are TGTGCCAGCAGCCTAACCTACAGGGGGGGGAACACCGGGGAGCTGTTTTTT.

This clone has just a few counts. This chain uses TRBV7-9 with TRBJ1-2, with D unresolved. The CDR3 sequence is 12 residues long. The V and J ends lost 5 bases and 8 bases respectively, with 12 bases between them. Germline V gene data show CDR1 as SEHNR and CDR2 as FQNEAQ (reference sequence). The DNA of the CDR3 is TGTGCCAGCAGCCCTGAGGGATTCGGCTACACCTTC. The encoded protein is CASSPEGFGYTF.

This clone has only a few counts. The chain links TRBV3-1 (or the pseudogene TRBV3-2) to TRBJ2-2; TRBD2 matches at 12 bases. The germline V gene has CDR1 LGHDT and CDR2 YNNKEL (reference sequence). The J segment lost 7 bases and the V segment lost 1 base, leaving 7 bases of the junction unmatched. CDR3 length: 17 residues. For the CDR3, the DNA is TGTGCCAGCAGCCAAGCTAGCGGGGGGGCCGGAATCGGGGAGCTGTTTTTT. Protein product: CASSQASGGAGIGELFF.

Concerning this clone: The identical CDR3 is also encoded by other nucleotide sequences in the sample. DNA for the CDR3: TGTGCCAGCAGCCAGGGACTAGCGGGGGGTTACGAGCAGTACTTC. Encoded protein: CASSQGLAGGYEQYF. J is TRBJ2-7 and V is TRBV3-1 (or the pseudogene TRBV3-2); 15 bases fit TRBD2. The CDR3 covers 15 residues. With V trimmed by 3 bases and J by 4 bases, 1 base remained unmatched. Germline CDR1 and CDR2: LGHDT and YNNKEL (reference sequence).

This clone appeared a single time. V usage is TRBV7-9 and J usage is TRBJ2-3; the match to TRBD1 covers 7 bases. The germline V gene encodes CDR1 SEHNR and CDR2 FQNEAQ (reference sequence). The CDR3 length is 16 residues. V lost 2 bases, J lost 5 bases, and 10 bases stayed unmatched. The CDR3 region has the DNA TGTGCCAGCAGCTTAAAGGTGACAGGGACCCAAGATACGCAGTATTTT. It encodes CASSLKVTGTQDTQYF. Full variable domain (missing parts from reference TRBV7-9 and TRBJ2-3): DTGVSQNPRHKITKRGQNVTFRCDPISEHNRLYWYRQTLGQGPEFLTYFQNEAQLEKSRLLSDRFSAERPKGSFSTLEIQRTEQGDSAMYLCASSLKVTGTQDTQYFGPGTRLTVL.

The CDR3 region is CASSTLGQGASEQYF. Written as DNA, the CDR3 is TGTGCCAGCAGCACCTTGGGACAGGGGGCGAGTGAGCAGTACTTC. V usage is TRBV7-8 and J usage is TRBJ2-7, with TRBD1 matching 12 bases. In germline, CDR1 is SGHVS, CDR2 FQNEAQ. CDR3 length equals 15 residues. J lost 7 bases, V lost 5 bases, and 9 bases had no gene match.

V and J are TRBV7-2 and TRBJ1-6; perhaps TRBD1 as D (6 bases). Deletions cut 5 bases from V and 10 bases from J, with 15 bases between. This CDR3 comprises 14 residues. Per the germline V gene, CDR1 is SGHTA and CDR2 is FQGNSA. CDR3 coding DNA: TGTGCCAGCAGCGAAGGGGGGGCTGACTCACCCCTCCACTTT. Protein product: CASSEGGADSPLHF.

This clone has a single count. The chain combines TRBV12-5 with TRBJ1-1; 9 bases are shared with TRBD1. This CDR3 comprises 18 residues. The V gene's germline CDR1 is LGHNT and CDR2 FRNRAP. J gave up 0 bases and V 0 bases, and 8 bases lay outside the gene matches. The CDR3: CASGLVSGTGPMNTEAFF. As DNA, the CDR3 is TGTGCTAGTGGTTTGGTGTCCGGGACAGGGCCTATGAACACTGAAGCTTTCTTT.

CDR3 DNA: TGTGCCAGCACCCGGCAGGCGGGAGATACGCAGTATTTT. Encoded protein: CASTRQAGDTQYF. The chain joins TRBV7-3 to TRBJ2-3, with TRBD2 as a possible D gene (5 bases). Germline assignment: CDR1 SGHTA and CDR2 FQGTGA. CDR3 size: 13 residues. Trimming pared 7 bases from V and 5 bases from J, leaving 13 bases between.

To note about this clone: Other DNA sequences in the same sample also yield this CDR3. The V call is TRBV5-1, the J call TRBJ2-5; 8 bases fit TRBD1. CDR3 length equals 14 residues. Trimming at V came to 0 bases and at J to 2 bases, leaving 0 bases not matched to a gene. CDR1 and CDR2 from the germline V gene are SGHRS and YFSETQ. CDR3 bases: TGCGCCAGCAGCTTGGGACAGGGGCAAGAGACCCAGTACTTC. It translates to CASSLGQGQETQYF.

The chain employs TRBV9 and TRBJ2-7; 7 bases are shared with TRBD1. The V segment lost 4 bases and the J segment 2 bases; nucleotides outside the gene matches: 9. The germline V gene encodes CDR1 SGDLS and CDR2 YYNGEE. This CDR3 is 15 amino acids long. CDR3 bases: TGTGCCAGCAGCTCAAGACAGGGTAGTGCCTACGAGCAGTACTTC. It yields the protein CASSSRQGSAYEQYF. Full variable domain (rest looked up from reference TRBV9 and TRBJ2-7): DSGVTQTPKHLITATGQRVTLRCSPRSGDLSVYWYQQSLDQGLQFLIQYYNGEERAKGNILERFSAQQFPDLHSELNLSSLELGDSALYFCASSSRQGSAYEQYFGPGTRLTVT.

The CDR3 bases are TGTGCCAGCTCACCAGCACTGACAGGGGACAATGAGCAGTTCTTC. Its protein is CASSPALTGDNEQFF. V gene TRBV18 combines with J gene TRBJ2-1, with 8 positions matching TRBD1. Looked up from germline, CDR1 is KGHSH and CDR2 is LQKENI. The V and J ends lost 2 bases and 5 bases, in that order; junction bases with no gene match: 5. This CDR3 comprises 15 residues.

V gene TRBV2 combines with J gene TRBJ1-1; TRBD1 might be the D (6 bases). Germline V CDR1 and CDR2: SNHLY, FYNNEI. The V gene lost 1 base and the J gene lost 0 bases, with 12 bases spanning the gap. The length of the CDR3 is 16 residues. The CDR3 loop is CASSEGIGGMNTEAFF. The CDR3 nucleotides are TGTGCCAGCAGTGAAGGAATAGGGGGAATGAACACTGAAGCTTTCTTT.

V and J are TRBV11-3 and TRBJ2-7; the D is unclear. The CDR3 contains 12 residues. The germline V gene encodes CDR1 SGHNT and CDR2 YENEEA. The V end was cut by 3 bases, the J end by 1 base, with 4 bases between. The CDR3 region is CASSFGSYEQYF. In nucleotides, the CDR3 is TGTGCCAGCAGCTTCGGTTCCTACGAGCAGTACTTC.

The CDR3 reads CASSYSPVGTNEQFF. Written as DNA, the CDR3 is TGTGCCAGCAGTTACTCCCCTGTCGGTACCAATGAGCAGTTCTTC. The V and J genes are TRBV6-5 and TRBJ2-1, with D hard to call. The germline gives CDR1 MNHEY, CDR2 SVGAGI. This CDR3 has 15 amino acids. V lost 0 bases and J 6 bases, leaving 12 bases between the germline ends.

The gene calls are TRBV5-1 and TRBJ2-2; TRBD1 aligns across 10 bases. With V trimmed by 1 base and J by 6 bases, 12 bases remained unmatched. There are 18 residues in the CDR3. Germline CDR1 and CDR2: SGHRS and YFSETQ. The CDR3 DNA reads TGCGCCAGCAGCTTGCCAGGGACCGGGACAGGGGTTTCCGGGGAGCTGTTTTTT. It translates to CASSLPGTGTGVSGELFF. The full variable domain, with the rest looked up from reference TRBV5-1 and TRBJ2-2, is KAGVTQTPRYLIKTRGQQVTLSCSPISGHRSVSWYQQTPGQGLQFLFEYFSETQRNKGNFPGRFSGRQFSNSRSEMNVSTLELGDSALYLCASSLPGTGTGVSGELFFGEGSRLTVL.

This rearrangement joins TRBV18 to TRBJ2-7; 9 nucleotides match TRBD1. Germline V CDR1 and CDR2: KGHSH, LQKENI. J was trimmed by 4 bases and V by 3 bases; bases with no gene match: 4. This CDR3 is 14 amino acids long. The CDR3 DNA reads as TGTGCCAGCTCACCTTCACAGGGGGCTTACGAGCAGTACTTC. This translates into CASSPSQGAYEQYF.

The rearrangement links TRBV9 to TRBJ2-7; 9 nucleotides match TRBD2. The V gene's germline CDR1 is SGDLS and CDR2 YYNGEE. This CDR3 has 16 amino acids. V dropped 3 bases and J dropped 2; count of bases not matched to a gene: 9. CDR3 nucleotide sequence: TGTGCCAGCAGCGCGGGGACTAGCCCTCCTACCTACGAGCAGTACTTC. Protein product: CASSAGTSPPTYEQYF.

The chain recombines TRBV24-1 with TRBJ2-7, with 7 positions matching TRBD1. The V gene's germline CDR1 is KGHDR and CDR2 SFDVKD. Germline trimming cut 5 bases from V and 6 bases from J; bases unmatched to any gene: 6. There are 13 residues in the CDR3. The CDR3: CATSGGQVPEQYF. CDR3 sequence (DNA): TGTGCCACCAGTGGTGGACAGGTACCCGAGCAGTACTTC.

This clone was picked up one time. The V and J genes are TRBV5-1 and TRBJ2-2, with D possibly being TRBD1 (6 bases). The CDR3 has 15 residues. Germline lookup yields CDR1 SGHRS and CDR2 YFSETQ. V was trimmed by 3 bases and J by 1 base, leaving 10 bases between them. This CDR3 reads CASSSPGQNTGELFF. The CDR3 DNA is TGCGCCAGCAGCTCACCGGGACAGAACACCGGGGAGCTGTTTTTT.

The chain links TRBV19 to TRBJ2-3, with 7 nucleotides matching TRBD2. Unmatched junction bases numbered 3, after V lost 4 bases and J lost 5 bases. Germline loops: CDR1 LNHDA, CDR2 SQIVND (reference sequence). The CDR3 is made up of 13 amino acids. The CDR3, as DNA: TGTGCCAGTAGTACCATAGCGGGAGATACGCAGTATTTT. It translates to CASSTIAGDTQYF.